These T cell receptor beta chains were read from a single sample in a study of T cell responses to AZD1222 COVID-19 vaccine. The assay was immunoSEQ multiplex PCR, and TCRdb's table has in-frame clones only and misses some. The sample shows around 130,000 clones, about 91% of them seen only once. Sequencing used peripheral blood, obtained on day 0 of AZD1222 vaccination. Source of these receptors: an adult in good health. Both conserved end residues are part of each CDR3. D genes are given only for firm matches. Only part of the rows carry a size: once, few, many, or a class if the clone is expanded.

V: TRBV7-2; J: TRBJ2-5; size: NA; D: TRBD2; length: 15; DNA: TGTGCCAGCACCCCAATAGCGGGAGGGGGGGAGACCCAGTACTTC; CDR3: CASTPIAGGGETQYF
V: TRBV6-6; J: TRBJ2-3; size: NA; D: NA; length: 13; DNA: TGTGCCAGCAAGCGAGGGGACACAGATACGCAGTATTTT; CDR3: CASKRGDTDTQYF
V: TRBV30; J: TRBJ1-1; size: NA; D: TRBD1; length: 13; DNA: TGTGCCGGCCAGACAGGGAGGAACACTGAAGCTTTCTTT; CDR3: CAGQTGRNTEAFF
V: TRBV27; J: TRBJ2-1; size: NA; D: NA; length: 16; DNA: TGTGCCAGCAGCCGTACAGGCCTGAGCTCCTACAATGAGCAGTTCTTC; CDR3: CASSRTGLSSYNEQFF
V: TRBV6-5; J: TRBJ2-7; size: NA; D: TRBD2; length: 15; DNA: TGTGCCAGCAGTTACGTCCAGCGGGGGACCTACGAGCAGTACTTC; CDR3: CASSYVQRGTYEQYF
V: TRBV10-3; J: TRBJ2-7; size: NA; D: NA; length: 14; DNA: TGTGCCATCAGTGGTCTGGGGACAAGCTACGAGCAGTACTTC; CDR3: CAISGLGTSYEQYF
V: TRBV10-3; J: TRBJ2-7; size: NA; D: NA; length: 11; DNA: TGTGCCATCAGTGCCGTACAGGGTAAGTACTTC; CDR3: CAISAVQGKYF
V: TRBV18; J: TRBJ2-1; size: NA; D: TRBD2; length: 15; DNA: TGTGCCAGCTCAGAGACTAGCGGTGACTACAATGAGCAGTTCTTC; CDR3: CASSETSGDYNEQFF
V: TRBV9; J: TRBJ2-3; size: NA; D: TRBD2; length: 15; DNA: TGTGCCAGCAGCGGGGGACTAGATAGCACAGATACGCAGTATTTT; CDR3: CASSGGLDSTDTQYF
V: TRBV5-1; J: TRBJ2-7; size: NA; D: TRBD2; length: 15; DNA: TGCGCCAGCAGCCCGCTAGGGGAGGGCCTACACGAGCAGTACTTC; CDR3: CASSPLGEGLHEQYF
V: TRBV6-6; J: TRBJ1-2; size: NA; D: NA; length: 14; DNA: TGTGCCAGCAGTTCACACCAGGGTAACTATGGCTACACCTTC; CDR3: CASSSHQGNYGYTF
V: TRBV7-9; J: TRBJ1-1; size: NA; D: NA; length: 15; DNA: TGTGCCAGCAGCTTAGCCCCTATCTCTAACACTGAAGCTTTCTTT; CDR3: CASSLAPISNTEAFF
V: TRBV7-9; J: TRBJ1-2; size: NA; D: NA; length: 14; DNA: TGTGCCAGCAGCTTAGGTCGTTCTAACTATGGCTACACCTTC; CDR3: CASSLGRSNYGYTF
V: TRBV4-1; J: TRBJ1-2; size: once; D: NA; length: 14; DNA: TGCGCCAGCAGCCAAGAACCCGGGTGGTATGGCTACACCTTC; CDR3: CASSQEPGWYGYTF
V: TRBV7-6; J: TRBJ2-5; size: NA; D: TRBD2; length: 17; DNA: TGTGCCAGCAGCCCCCGTGGACTAGCGGAACCCCAAGAGACCCAGTACTTC; CDR3: CASSPRGLAEPQETQYF
V: TRBV7-8; J: TRBJ1-2; size: few; D: NA; length: 14; DNA: TGTGCCAGCAGCTTAGTCATCCAACAGGATGGCTACACCTTC; CDR3: CASSLVIQQDGYTF
V: TRBV19; J: TRBJ1-2; size: once; D: TRBD1; length: 15; DNA: TGTGCCAGTAGTATACCGGGACAGGGGAACTATGGCTACACCTTC; CDR3: CASSIPGQGNYGYTF
V: TRBV5-1; J: TRBJ1-6; size: NA; D: NA; length: 15; DNA: TGCGCCAGCAGCTTGTCGGGCAGGGATAATTCACCCCTCCACTTT; CDR3: CASSLSGRDNSPLHF
V: TRBV9; J: TRBJ1-6; size: NA; D: NA; length: 16; DNA: TGTGCCAGCAGCGTAGAGAGTGCCGCCGGTAATTCACCCCTCCACTTT; CDR3: CASSVESAAGNSPLHF
V: TRBV11-2; J: TRBJ1-2; size: NA; D: NA; length: 12; DNA: TGTGCCAGCAGCTTAGACAGCTATGGCTACACCTTC; CDR3: CASSLDSYGYTF
V: TRBV21-1; J: TRBJ2-1; size: NA; D: NA; length: 14; DNA: TGTGCCAGTCCGAAGCGGCAGAGTAGGAATGAGCAGTTCTTC; CDR3: CASPKRQSRNEQFF
V: TRBV4-1; J: TRBJ2-1; size: NA; D: TRBD2; length: 15; DNA: TGCGCCAGCAGCTACATTAGCGGGTCCTACAATGAGCAGTTCTTC; CDR3: CASSYISGSYNEQFF
V: TRBV3-1/TRBV3-2; J: TRBJ2-7; size: few; D: TRBD2; length: 16; DNA: TGTGCCAGCAGCGAAACTGTCGCTAGCGGGAGCTACGAGCAGTACTTC; CDR3: CASSETVASGSYEQYF
V: TRBV6-5; J: TRBJ1-3; size: NA; D: TRBD1; length: 15; DNA: TGTGCCAGCAGTTGGGGACAGGGGGATGGAAACACCATATATTTT; CDR3: CASSWGQGDGNTIYF
V: TRBV5-1; J: TRBJ2-3; size: NA; D: NA; length: 17; DNA: TGCGCCAGCAGCTTGGAGGGGCATCAGGGATTCAAGGGAACGCAGTATTTT; CDR3: CASSLEGHQGFKGTQYF
V: TRBV6-2/TRBV6-3; J: TRBJ2-6; size: NA; D: NA; length: 15; DNA: TGTGCCAGCAGTTACGGGAGCTCTGGGGCCAACGTCCTGACTTTC; CDR3: CASSYGSSGANVLTF
V: TRBV15; J: TRBJ1-5; size: NA; D: NA; length: 12; DNA: TGTGCCACCAAGGAGGGGAATCAGCCCCAGCATTTT; CDR3: CATKEGNQPQHF
V: TRBV7-9; J: TRBJ1-3; size: once; D: NA; length: 15; DNA: TGTGCCAGCAGCGCCGTCCCGACCTCTGGAAACACCATATATTTT; CDR3: CASSAVPTSGNTIYF
V: TRBV7-2; J: TRBJ1-5; size: NA; D: TRBD1; length: 18; DNA: TGTGCCAGCAGCTTAGCGGCAGGGGGAGGATATAGCAATCAGCCCCAGCATTTT; CDR3: CASSLAAGGGYSNQPQHF
V: TRBV13; J: TRBJ1-5; size: NA; D: NA; length: 16; DNA: TGTGCCAGCACTTTCCCGGGGGGTTATAGCAATCAGCCCCAGCATTTT; CDR3: CASTFPGGYSNQPQHF
V: TRBV5-6; J: TRBJ2-3; size: NA; D: TRBD2; length: 16; DNA: TGTGCCAGCAGCTCCGAGCGGGAGAACTCCCCAGATACGCAGTATTTT; CDR3: CASSSERENSPDTQYF
V: TRBV7-2; J: TRBJ2-7; size: once; D: NA; length: 15; DNA: TGTGCCAGCAGCCCGAGTGGGGTGCGCTCCTACGAGCAGTACTTC; CDR3: CASSPSGVRSYEQYF